This T cell receptor beta chain came from a study of beta chain features in type 1 diabetes. Study-wide points: Type 1 diabetes patients showed a moderate but significant shortening of TCRB CDR3s in all four CD4+ subsets.

Germline loops: CDR1 SEHNR, CDR2 FQNEAQ (reference sequence). The V end lost 3 bases, the J end lost 3 bases, and 8 bases lay between the germline ends. The CDR3 is made up of 14 amino acids. Markers CD45RO/CCR7/CD25/CD127/CD95/CD27 served to sort CD4+ naive, central memory, regulatory and stem cell-like memory cells. As every portion of the isolated RNA was reverse transcribed, the sequencing read expressed TCRB transcripts. Clones were sequenced by immunoSEQ multiplex PCR, and TCRdb holds only the in-frame ones, with some missing. The table includes hundreds of thousands of clones, roughly an eighth detected once. Turning to this clone: As yet, its antigen is unknown.

This receptor was taken from a man younger than 35 with type 1 diabetes. The sequenced sample was naive CD4+ T cells from blood. The rearrangement links TRBV7-9 to TRBJ1-4; D gene ambiguous. The CDR3 coding sequence is TGTGCCAGCAGCTTTGGTCGGGCTAATGAAAAACTGTTTTTT. Encoded protein: CASSFGRANEKLFF.